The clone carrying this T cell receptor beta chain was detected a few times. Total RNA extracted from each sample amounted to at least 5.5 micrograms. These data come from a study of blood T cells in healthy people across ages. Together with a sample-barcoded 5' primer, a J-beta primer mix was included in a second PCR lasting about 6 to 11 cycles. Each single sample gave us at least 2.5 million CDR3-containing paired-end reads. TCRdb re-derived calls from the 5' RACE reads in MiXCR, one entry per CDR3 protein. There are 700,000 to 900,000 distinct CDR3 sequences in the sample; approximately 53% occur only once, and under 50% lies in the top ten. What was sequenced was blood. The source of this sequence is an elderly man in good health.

CDR3 sequence: CASSQIDFQETQYF. In DNA, the CDR3 is TGTGCCAGCAGCCAAATAGATTTCCAAGAGACCCAGTACTTC. The rearrangement joins TRBV14 to TRBJ2-5; D unclear. Deletions cut 2 bases from V and 1 base from J, with 8 bases between. The CDR3 contains 14 residues. Germline CDR1 is SGHDN and CDR2 is FVKESK.